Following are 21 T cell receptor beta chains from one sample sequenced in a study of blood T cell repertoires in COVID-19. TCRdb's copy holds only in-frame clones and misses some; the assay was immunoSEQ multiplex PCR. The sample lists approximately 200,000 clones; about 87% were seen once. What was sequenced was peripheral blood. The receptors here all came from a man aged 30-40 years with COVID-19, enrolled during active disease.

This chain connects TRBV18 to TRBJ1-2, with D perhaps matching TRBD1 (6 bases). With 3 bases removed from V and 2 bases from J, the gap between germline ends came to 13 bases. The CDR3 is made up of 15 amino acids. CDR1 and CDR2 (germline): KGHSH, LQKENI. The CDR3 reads CASSPAQGVNYGYTF. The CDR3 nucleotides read TGTGCCAGCTCACCCGCACAGGGTGTAAACTATGGCTACACCTTC.

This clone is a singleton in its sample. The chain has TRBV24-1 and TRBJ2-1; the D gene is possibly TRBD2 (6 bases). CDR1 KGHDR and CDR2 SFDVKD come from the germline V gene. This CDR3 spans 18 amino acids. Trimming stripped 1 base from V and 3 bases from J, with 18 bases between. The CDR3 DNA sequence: TGTGCCACCAGTGATTTCAGCTCGAGCGGGCAACACTACAATGAGCAGTTCTTC. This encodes CATSDFSSSGQHYNEQFF.

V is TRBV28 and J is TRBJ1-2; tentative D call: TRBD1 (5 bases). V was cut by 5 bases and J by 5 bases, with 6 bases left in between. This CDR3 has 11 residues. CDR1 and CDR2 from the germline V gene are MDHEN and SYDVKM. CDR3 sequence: CASSPGYGYTF. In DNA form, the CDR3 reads TGTGCCAGCAGTCCAGGGTATGGCTACACCTTC.

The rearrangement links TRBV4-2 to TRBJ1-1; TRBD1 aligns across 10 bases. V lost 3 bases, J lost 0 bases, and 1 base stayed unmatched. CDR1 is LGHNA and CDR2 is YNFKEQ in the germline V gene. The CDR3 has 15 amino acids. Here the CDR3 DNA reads TGTGCCAGCAGCCAGGACAGGGGGTTGAACACTGAAGCTTTCTTT. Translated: CASSQDRGLNTEAFF.

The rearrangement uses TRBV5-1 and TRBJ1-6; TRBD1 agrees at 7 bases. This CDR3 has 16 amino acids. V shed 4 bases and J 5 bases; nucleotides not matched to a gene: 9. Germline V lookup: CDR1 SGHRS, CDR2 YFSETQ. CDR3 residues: CASSTAAGQNNSPLHF. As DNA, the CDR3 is TGCGCCAGCAGCACAGCGGCGGGACAGAATAATTCACCCCTCCACTTT. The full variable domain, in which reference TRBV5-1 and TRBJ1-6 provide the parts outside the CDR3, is KAGVTQTPRYLIKTRGQQVTLSCSPISGHRSVSWYQQTPGQGLQFLFEYFSETQRNKGNFPGRFSGRQFSNSRSEMNVSTLELGDSALYLCASSTAAGQNNSPLHFGNGTRLTVT.

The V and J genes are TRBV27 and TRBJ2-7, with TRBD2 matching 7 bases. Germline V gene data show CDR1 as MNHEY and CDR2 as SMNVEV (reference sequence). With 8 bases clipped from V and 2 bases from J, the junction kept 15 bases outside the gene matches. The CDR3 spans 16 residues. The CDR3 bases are TGTGCCAGCTCTTACGACGGGGGGTTAGGGGCCTACGAGCAGTACTTC. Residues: CASSYDGGLGAYEQYF.

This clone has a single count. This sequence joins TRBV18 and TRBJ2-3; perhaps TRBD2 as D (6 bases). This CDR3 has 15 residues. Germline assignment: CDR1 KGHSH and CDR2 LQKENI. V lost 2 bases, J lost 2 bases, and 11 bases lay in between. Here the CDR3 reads CASSPISGLTDTQYF. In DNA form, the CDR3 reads TGTGCCAGCTCACCAATTAGCGGACTCACAGATACGCAGTATTTT.

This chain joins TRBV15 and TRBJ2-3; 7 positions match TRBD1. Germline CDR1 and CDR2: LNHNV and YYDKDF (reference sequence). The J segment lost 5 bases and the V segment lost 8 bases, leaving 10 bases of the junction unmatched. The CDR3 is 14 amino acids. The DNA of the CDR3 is TGTGCCACCGCCAGGGGGAATCGCGGAGATACGCAGTATTTT. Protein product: CATARGNRGDTQYF.

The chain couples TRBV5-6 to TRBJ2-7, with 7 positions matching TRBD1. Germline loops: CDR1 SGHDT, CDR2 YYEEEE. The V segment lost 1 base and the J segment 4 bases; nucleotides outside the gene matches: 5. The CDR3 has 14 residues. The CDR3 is CASSLSGTVYEQYF. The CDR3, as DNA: TGTGCCAGCAGCTTGTCCGGGACAGTTTACGAGCAGTACTTC. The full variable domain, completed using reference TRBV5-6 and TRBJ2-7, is DAGVTQSPTHLIKTRGQQVTLRCSPKSGHDTVSWYQQALGQGPQFIFQYYEEEERQRGNFPDRFSGHQFPNYSSELNVNALLLGDSALYLCASSLSGTVYEQYFGPGTRLTVT.

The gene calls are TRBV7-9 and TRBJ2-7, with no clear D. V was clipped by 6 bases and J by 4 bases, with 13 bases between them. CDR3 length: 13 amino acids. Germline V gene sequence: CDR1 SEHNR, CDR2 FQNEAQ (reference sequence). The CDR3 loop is CASSYFSGYEQYF. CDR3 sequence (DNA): TGTGCCAGCAGTTATTTTTCCGGGTACGAGCAGTACTTC.

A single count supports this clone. DNA of the CDR3: TGTGCCAGCAGCGTAGCAGGGCTCCCCTACTACGAGCAGTACTTC. It yields the protein CASSVAGLPYYEQYF. The chain employs TRBV9 and TRBJ2-7; perhaps TRBD1 as D (5 bases). V was trimmed by 0 bases and J by 3 bases, leaving 13 bases between them. The CDR3 has 15 amino acids. Germline CDR1 and CDR2: SGDLS and YYNGEE.

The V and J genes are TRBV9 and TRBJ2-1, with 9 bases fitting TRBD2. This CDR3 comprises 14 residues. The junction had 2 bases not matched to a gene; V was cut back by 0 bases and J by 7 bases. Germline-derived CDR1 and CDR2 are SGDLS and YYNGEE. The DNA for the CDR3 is TGTGCCAGCAGCGTAGGGACTAGCGAGAATGAGCAGTTCTTC. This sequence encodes CASSVGTSENEQFF.

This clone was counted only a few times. The CDR3 reads CASSLERRREQYF. The DNA of the CDR3 is TGTGCCAGCAGCTTAGAAAGGCGGAGGGAGCAGTACTTC. V is TRBV7-9 and J is TRBJ2-7; D is perhaps TRBD2 (5 bases). CDR1 and CDR2 from the germline V gene are SEHNR and FQNEAQ (reference sequence). This CDR3 comprises 13 residues. The V end was cut by 1 base, the J end by 7 bases, with 11 bases between.

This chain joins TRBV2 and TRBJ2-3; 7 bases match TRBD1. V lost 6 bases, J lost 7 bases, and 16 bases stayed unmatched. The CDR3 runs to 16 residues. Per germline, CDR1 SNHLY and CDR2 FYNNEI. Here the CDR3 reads CASRKGSGGPSHTQYF. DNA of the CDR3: TGTGCCAGCAGGAAGGGATCAGGGGGTCCCTCCCATACGCAGTATTTT. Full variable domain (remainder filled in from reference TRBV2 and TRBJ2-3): EPEVTQTPSHQVTQMGQEVILRCVPISNHLYFYWYRQILGQKVEFLVSFYNNEISEKSEIFDDQFSVERPDGSNFTLKIRSTKLEDSAMYFCASRKGSGGPSHTQYFGPGTRLTVL.

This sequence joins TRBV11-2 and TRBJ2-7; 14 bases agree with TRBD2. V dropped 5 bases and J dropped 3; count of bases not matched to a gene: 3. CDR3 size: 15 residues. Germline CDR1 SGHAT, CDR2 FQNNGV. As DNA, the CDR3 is TGTGCCAGCAGCATAGGACTAGCGGGAGGCTACGAGCAGTACTTC. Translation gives CASSIGLAGGYEQYF.

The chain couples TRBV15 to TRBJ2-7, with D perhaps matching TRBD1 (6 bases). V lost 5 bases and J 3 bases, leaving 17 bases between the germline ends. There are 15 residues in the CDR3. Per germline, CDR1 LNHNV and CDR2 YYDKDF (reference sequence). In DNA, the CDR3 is TGTGCCACCAGCCCTAGCCTGACAGGAATCTACGAGCAGTACTTC. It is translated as CATSPSLTGIYEQYF.

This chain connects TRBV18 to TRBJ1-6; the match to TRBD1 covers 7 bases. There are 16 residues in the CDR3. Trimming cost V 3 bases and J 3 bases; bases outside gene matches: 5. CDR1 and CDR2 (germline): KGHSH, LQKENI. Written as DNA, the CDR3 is TGTGCCAGCTCACCTCCGGGACAGAACTATAATTCACCCCTCCACTTT. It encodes CASSPPGQNYNSPLHF.

CDR3 region: CASSLAQAGYTTF. CDR3 in DNA: TGTGCCAGCAGCTTAGCGCAGGCCGGATATACAACCTTC. The chain uses TRBV7-9 and TRBJ1-2; D remains ambiguous. The CDR3 contains 13 residues. The germline V gene encodes CDR1 SEHNR and CDR2 FQNEAQ (reference sequence). V was trimmed by 0 bases and J by 14 bases, leaving 16 bases between them.

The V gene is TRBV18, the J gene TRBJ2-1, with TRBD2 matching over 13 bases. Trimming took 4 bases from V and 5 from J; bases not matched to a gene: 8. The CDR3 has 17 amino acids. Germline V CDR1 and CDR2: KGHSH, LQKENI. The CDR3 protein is CASSRWTSGSYNNEQFF. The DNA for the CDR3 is TGTGCCAGCTCACGCTGGACTAGCGGGAGCTACAACAATGAGCAGTTCTTC.

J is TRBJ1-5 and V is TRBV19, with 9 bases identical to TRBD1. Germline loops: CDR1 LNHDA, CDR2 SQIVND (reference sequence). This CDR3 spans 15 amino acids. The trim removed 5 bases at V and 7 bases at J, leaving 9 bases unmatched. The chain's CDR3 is CASSLGTGLFQPQHF. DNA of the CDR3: TGTGCCAGTAGTCTTGGGACAGGGTTGTTCCAGCCCCAGCATTTT.

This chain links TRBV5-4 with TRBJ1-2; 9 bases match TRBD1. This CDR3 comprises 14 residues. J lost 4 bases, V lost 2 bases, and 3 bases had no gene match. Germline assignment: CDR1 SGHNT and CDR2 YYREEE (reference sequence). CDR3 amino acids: CASSFGTGIYGYTF. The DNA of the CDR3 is TGTGCCAGCAGCTTCGGGACAGGGATCTATGGCTACACCTTC. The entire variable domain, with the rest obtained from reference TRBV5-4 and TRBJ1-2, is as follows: ETGVTQSPTHLIKTRGQQVTLRCSSQSGHNTVSWYQQALGQGPQFIFQYYREEENGRGNFPPRFSGLQFPNYSSELNVNALELDDSALYLCASSFGTGIYGYTFGSGTRLTVV.